This TCR beta chain was obtained from a study of blood T cell repertoires in COVID-19. On the study more broadly: From the United States, Italy and Spain came samples of acute and convalescent COVID-19. Nucleic acid was either cDNA or gDNA, and it came from T cells, B-cell-depleted T cells, or PBMCs.

As processed by the authors: From reference gene primer amplification, estimates of nucleated cell counts were derived. Generated by immunoSEQ multiplex PCR, the TCRdb table keeps only in-frame clones and is missing some. D and trimming were read from the DNA, whereas the V and J calls and clone size are those reported in that table. Of around 260,000 clones in the sample, 75% to 95% were seen once. Looked up from germline, CDR1 is SEHNR and CDR2 is FQNEAQ (reference sequence). V was trimmed by 5 bases and J by 5 bases, leaving 9 bases between them. The CDR3 has 12 amino acids. Recruited during active infection, patients (from Seattle) were subsequently followed longitudinally.

The clonotype originates from a person aged 18 to 30 with COVID-19, enrolled during active disease. The gene calls are TRBV7-9 and TRBJ2-5; the D is unclear. Sequenced input: peripheral blood. CDR3 residues: CASSLLPETQYF. The CDR3 nucleotides read TGTGCCAGCAGCCTATTACCGGAGACCCAGTACTTC.